The 17 T cell receptor beta chains below all came from one sample that was sequenced in a study of T cell responses to AZD1222 COVID-19 vaccine. Clones were read by immunoSEQ multiplex PCR, and TCRdb kept only the in-frame ones, dropping some. The sample holds tens of thousands of clones, approximately 83% seen once. Sample: peripheral blood, taken 28 days after the second AZD1222 dose. These receptors were collected from an adult who received the AZD1222 COVID-19 vaccine.

CDR3 region: CASSLGGQETQYF. CDR3 DNA sequence: TGCGCCAGCAGCTTGGGGGGCCAAGAGACCCAGTACTTC. This chain connects TRBV5-1 to TRBJ2-5, with D uncertain. The germline CDR1 and CDR2 sequences are SGHRS and YFSETQ. The CDR3 has 13 amino acids. Trimming left V 0 bases short and J 1 base short, with 4 bases between.

In its sample, this clone was seen once. The chain joins TRBV5-4 to TRBJ1-1; D might be TRBD1 (6 bases). Germline lookup yields CDR1 SGHNT and CDR2 YYREEE (reference sequence). V lost 2 bases and J lost 8, with 16 bases in between. The CDR3 is made up of 14 amino acids. For the CDR3, the DNA is TGTGCCAGCAGCTTCAACAGGGTTCAACGGGAAGCTTTCTTT. Amino acid sequence: CASSFNRVQREAFF.

This sequence joins TRBV27 and TRBJ2-7, with 15 bases fitting TRBD2. The V segment lost 3 bases and the J segment 1 base; nucleotides outside the gene matches: 7. The CDR3 extends over 18 amino acids. Germline CDR1 and CDR2: MNHEY and SMNVEV (reference sequence). The CDR3 region is CASSFSGLAGGVSYEQYF. The CDR3 bases are TGTGCCAGCAGTTTCTCGGGACTAGCGGGGGGCGTGTCCTACGAGCAGTACTTC.

This clone came up once. The chain is built from TRBV7-3 and TRBJ1-1; perhaps TRBD1 as D (5 bases). V was clipped by 2 bases and J by 4 bases, with 14 bases between them. Looked up from germline, CDR1 is SGHTA and CDR2 is FQGTGA. The CDR3 is made up of 15 amino acids. The CDR3 nucleotides are TGTGCCAGCAGCTTAGAAGCAGGGCTGAGCACTGAAGCTTTCTTT. Its translation: CASSLEAGLSTEAFF.

This chain connects TRBV7-8 to TRBJ2-7; 9 bases line up with TRBD2. This CDR3 spans 15 amino acids. V trimming: 5 bases; J trimming: 3 bases; junction bases outside the gene matches: 8. Germline assignment: CDR1 SGHVS and CDR2 FQNEAQ. The CDR3 here is CASSPSSGVLYEQYF. CDR3 nucleotide sequence: TGTGCCAGCAGCCCTTCTAGCGGGGTCCTCTACGAGCAGTACTTC.

This chain links TRBV5-1 with TRBJ2-3; 8 nucleotides align to TRBD1. CDR1 is SGHRS and CDR2 is YFSETQ in the germline V gene. Trimming removed 4 bases from V and 4 bases from J; junction bases left unmatched: 8. The CDR3 has 15 amino acids. The CDR3 reads CASSNGQGIADTQYF. The CDR3 DNA reads TGCGCCAGCAGCAACGGACAGGGTATTGCAGATACGCAGTATTTT.

J is TRBJ1-1 and V is TRBV6-5; D unresolved. The V and J ends lost 0 bases and 0 bases respectively, with 5 bases between them. Germline loops: CDR1 MNHEY, CDR2 SVGAGI. The CDR3 covers 14 residues. As DNA, the CDR3 is TGTGCCAGCAGTTACTCGACTGTGAACACTGAAGCTTTCTTT. It encodes CASSYSTVNTEAFF.

The chain couples TRBV5-8 to TRBJ1-5; D gene ambiguous. The CDR3 covers 12 residues. Trimming removed 1 base at V and 4 bases at J, with 3 bases between. CDR1 is SGHTS, CDR2 YDEGEE, per germline. CDR3 amino acids: CASSLLNQPQHF. CDR3 bases: TGTGCCAGCAGCTTGTTAAATCAGCCCCAGCATTTT.

The chain has TRBV15 and TRBJ1-2, with D possibly matching TRBD1 (6 bases). Per the germline V gene, CDR1 is LNHNV and CDR2 is YYDKDF (reference sequence). The CDR3 spans 12 residues. The CDR3 DNA reads as TGTTCCGGGGGCCGGGCCGAGTATGGCTACACCTTC. Translated: CSGGRAEYGYTF.

The chain joins TRBV10-1 to TRBJ1-2; 9 positions match TRBD1. Germline CDR1 and CDR2: WNHNN and SYGVQD (reference sequence). The CDR3 loop spans 15 amino acids. J was trimmed by 5 bases and V by 3 bases; bases with no gene match: 7. DNA for the CDR3: TGCGCCAGCAGTGACCCGGGACAGGGTCAATATGGCTACACCTTC. This translates into CASSDPGQGQYGYTF.

V and J are TRBV27 and TRBJ1-5, with 7 bases lining up with TRBD1. V gave up 5 bases and J gave up 10 bases; unmatched junction bases: 17. Germline V CDR1 and CDR2: MNHEY, SMNVEV (reference sequence). The CDR3 covers 16 residues. CDR3 amino acids: CASSASGTAFPLPQHF. CDR3 nucleotide sequence: TGTGCCAGCAGTGCCTCCGGGACAGCCTTTCCTTTACCCCAGCATTTT.

This sequence joins TRBV5-5 and TRBJ2-1; TRBD2 matches at 7 bases. Looked up from germline, CDR1 is SGHKS and CDR2 is YYEKEE (reference sequence). The V and J ends lost 4 bases and 0 bases, in that order; junction bases with no gene match: 4. The CDR3 is 15 amino acids. The CDR3 loop reads CASSRGDSSYNEQFF. The CDR3 bases are TGTGCCAGCAGCCGGGGGGATAGCTCCTACAATGAGCAGTTCTTC.

V usage is TRBV28 and J usage is TRBJ2-1; 9 positions agree with TRBD2. There are 16 residues in the CDR3. Germline CDR1 is MDHEN and CDR2 is SYDVKM. Trimming at V came to 5 bases and at J to 4 bases, leaving 9 bases not matched to a gene. CDR3 in amino acids: CASSPTSGLSYNEQFF. The DNA for the CDR3 is TGTGCCAGCAGTCCTACTAGCGGGCTTAGTTACAATGAGCAGTTCTTC.

The genes are TRBV2 and TRBJ2-7, with unresolved D. The CDR3 has 13 amino acids. CDR1 SNHLY and CDR2 FYNNEI come from the germline V gene. V was shortened by 2 bases and J by 6 bases, with 11 bases between the two germline ends. CDR3 nucleotides: TGTGCCAGCAGTGAAATTCGCTTGGGCGAGCAGTACTTC. This encodes CASSEIRLGEQYF.

The chain carries TRBV15 and TRBJ2-1, with TRBD1 matching over 8 bases. Germline trimming cut 1 base from V and 5 bases from J; bases unmatched to any gene: 10. This CDR3 comprises 17 residues. The germline gives CDR1 LNHNV, CDR2 YYDKDF (reference sequence). The CDR3 loop reads CATSRADQGAVNNEQFF. The CDR3 DNA follows: TGTGCCACCAGCAGAGCCGACCAGGGGGCAGTAAACAATGAGCAGTTCTTC.

The rearrangement joins TRBV19 to TRBJ2-3, with D hard to call. Trimming stripped 4 bases from V and 0 bases from J, with 14 bases between. The CDR3 consists of 16 residues. Germline V gives CDR1 LNHDA, CDR2 SQIVND (reference sequence). The CDR3 loop reads CASSNRVYDSTDTQYF. The CDR3 nucleotides are TGTGCCAGTAGTAATAGGGTTTACGATAGCACAGATACGCAGTATTTT.

V usage is TRBV3-1 (or the pseudogene TRBV3-2) and J usage is TRBJ1-5, with 8 positions matching TRBD1. CDR1 and CDR2 from the germline V gene are LGHDT and YNNKEL (reference sequence). V shed 5 bases and J 4 bases; nucleotides not matched to a gene: 7. This CDR3 has 15 residues. CDR3 DNA sequence: TGTGCCAGCAGCGCAGGACAGGGATGGAATCAGCCCCAGCATTTT. Its translation: CASSAGQGWNQPQHF.